This TCR beta chain was profiled in a study of T cells in Graves' hyperthyroidism and ophthalmopathy. The CDR3 length is 15 residues. The trim removed 5 bases at V and 5 bases at J, leaving 7 bases unmatched. Germline CDR1 KGHSH, CDR2 LQKENI. This clonotype was observed a handful of times. Researchers took RNA transcripts and amplified the TCR beta CDR3 regions from them. During a first-round RT-PCR of the TCR CDR3, the HTBI primer set was used. TCRdb re-called the multiplex PCR reads with MiXCR, one entry per CDR3 protein. The table includes more than 550,000 distinct CDR3 sequences, approximately 18% detected once.

The chain has TRBV18 and TRBJ2-2; 8 bases map to TRBD1. The clonotype comes from a woman in her fifties or sixties with Graves' hyperthyroidism that later progressed to Graves' ophthalmopathy. The material sequenced was blood. In nucleotides, the CDR3 is TGTGCCAGCTCAACAGGACAGGGAGAGACCGGGGAGCTGTTTTTT. This gives the protein CASSTGQGETGELFF. Filled out from reference TRBV18 and TRBJ2-2, the complete variable domain reads NAGVMQNPRHLVRRRGQEARLRCSPMKGHSHVYWYRQLPEEGLKFMVYLQKENIIDESGMPKERFSAEFPKEGPSILRIQQVVRGDSAAYFCASSTGQGETGELFFGEGSRLTVL.